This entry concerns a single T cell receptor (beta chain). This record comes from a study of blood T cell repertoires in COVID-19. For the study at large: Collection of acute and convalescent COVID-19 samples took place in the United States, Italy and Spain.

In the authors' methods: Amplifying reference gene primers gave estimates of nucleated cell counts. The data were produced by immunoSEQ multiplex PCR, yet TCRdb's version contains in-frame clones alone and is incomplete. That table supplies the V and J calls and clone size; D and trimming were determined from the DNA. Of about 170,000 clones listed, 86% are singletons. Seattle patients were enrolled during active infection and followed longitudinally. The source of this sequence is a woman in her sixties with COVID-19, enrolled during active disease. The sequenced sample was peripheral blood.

The DNA for the CDR3 is TGTGCCAGTAGTATACTAGCGCCCACAGATACGCAGTATTTT. Amino acids: CASSILAPTDTQYF. V usage is TRBV19 and J usage is TRBJ2-3, with D tentatively TRBD2 (6 bases). The CDR3 is 14 residues long. V was clipped by 2 bases and J by 2 bases, with 8 bases between them. Germline V gene data show CDR1 as LNHDA and CDR2 as SQIVND (reference sequence).